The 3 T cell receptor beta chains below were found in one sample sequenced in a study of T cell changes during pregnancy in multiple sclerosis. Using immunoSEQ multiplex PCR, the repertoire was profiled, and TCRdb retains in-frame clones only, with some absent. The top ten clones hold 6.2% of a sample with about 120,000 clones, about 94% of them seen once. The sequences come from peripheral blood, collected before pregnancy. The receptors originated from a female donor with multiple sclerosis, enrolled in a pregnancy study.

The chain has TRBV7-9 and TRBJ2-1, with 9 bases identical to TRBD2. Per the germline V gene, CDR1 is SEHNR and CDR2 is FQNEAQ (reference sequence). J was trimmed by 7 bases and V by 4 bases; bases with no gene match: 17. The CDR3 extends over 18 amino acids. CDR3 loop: CASSSPGGGREGLNEQFF. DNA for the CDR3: TGTGCCAGCAGCTCCCCCGGAGGGGGGCGGGAGGGCCTTAATGAGCAGTTCTTC. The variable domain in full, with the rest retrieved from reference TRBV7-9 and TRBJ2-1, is DTGVSQNPRHKITKRGQNVTFRCDPISEHNRLYWYRQTLGQGPEFLTYFQNEAQLEKSRLLSDRFSAERPKGSFSTLEIQRTEQGDSAMYLCASSSPGGGREGLNEQFFGPGTRLTVL.

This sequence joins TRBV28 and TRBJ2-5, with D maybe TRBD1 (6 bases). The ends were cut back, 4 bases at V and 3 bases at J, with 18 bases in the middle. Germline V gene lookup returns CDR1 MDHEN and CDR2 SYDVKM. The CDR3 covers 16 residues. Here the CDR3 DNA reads TGTGCCAGCAGTTCCCTCCTTATTTGGACAGAAGAGACCCAGTACTTC. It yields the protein CASSSLLIWTEETQYF.

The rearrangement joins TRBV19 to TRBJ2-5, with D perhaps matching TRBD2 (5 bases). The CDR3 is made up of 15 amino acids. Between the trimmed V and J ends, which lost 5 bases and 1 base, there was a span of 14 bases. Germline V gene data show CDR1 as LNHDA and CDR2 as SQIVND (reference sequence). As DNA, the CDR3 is TGTGCCAGTAGTCCCGTAGCGCCCCCCCAAGAGACCCAGTACTTC. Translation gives CASSPVAPPQETQYF.